The 20 T cell receptor beta chains below come from one sample, sequenced in a study of vaccination and CD4 T cells after COVID-19. At the Johns Hopkins FTIC core, DNA taken from cultured CD4+ T cells was sequenced by way of the Oncomine TCR Beta short-read assay. MiXCR, applied by TCRdb to the PCR reads, yields one record per CDR3 protein. The sample consists of roughly 16,000 distinct CDR3 sequences, approximately 73% of them appearing once. Treatment: approximately 11-day PBMC culture with coronavirus spike peptide pools or control peptides (ViraFEST assay). For these receptors, no antigen is known. The sample comprised CD4+ T cells from blood, cultured in vitro. The source of these receptors is a human donor who had recovered from COVID-19.

The J gene is TRBJ2-5, the V gene TRBV12-5; TRBD2 matches at 11 bases. V shed 5 bases, J shed 5 bases, and the junction held 13 bases outside the gene matches. Germline lookup yields CDR1 LGHNT and CDR2 FRNRAP. The CDR3 length is 17 residues. CDR3 sequence: CASGQTTLAGVRETQYF. The CDR3 coding sequence is TGTGCTAGTGGTCAAACCACACTAGCGGGAGTACGGGAGACCCAGTACTTC.

V is TRBV7-2 and J is TRBJ1-2; 7 bases agree with TRBD1. The CDR3 has 14 residues. Germline V CDR1 and CDR2: SGHTA, FQGNSA. The ends lost 5 bases at V and 8 bases at J; junction bases unmatched: 11. The CDR3 reads CASSGGGGIVGYTF. The CDR3 DNA reads TGTGCCAGCAGCGGAGGAGGGGGCATCGTGGGCTACACCTTC.

The genes are TRBV7-6 and TRBJ2-6; no reliable D call. V dropped 1 base and J dropped 3 bases, with 10 bases sitting between them. This CDR3 has 16 amino acids. Germline-derived CDR1 and CDR2 are SGHVS and FNYEAQ. The CDR3 loop reads CASSLGSGYGANVLTF. The CDR3 nucleotides are TGTGCCAGCAGCTTAGGTTCGGGCTATGGGGCCAACGTCCTGACTTTC.

The rearrangement joins TRBV27 to TRBJ1-2, with 9 bases aligning to TRBD1. The CDR3 loop spans 16 amino acids. The junction had 9 bases not matched to a gene; V was cut back by 1 base and J by 6 bases. In germline, CDR1 is MNHEY, CDR2 SMNVEV (reference sequence). CDR3 residues: CASSLLGDRASNGYTF. The CDR3 region has the DNA TGTGCCAGCAGTTTATTAGGGGACAGGGCGTCGAATGGCTACACCTTC.

The J gene is TRBJ2-3, the V gene TRBV7-2; TRBD1 aligns across 9 bases. From germline, CDR1 is SGHTA and CDR2 FQGNSA. The CDR3 consists of 13 residues. Trimming cost V 6 bases and J 6 bases; bases outside gene matches: 4. The CDR3 DNA reads TGTGCCAGCAGGCGGGACAGGGCCGATACGCAGTATTTT. It encodes CASRRDRADTQYF.

This clonotype was counted a few times. This sequence joins TRBV6-1 and TRBJ2-2, with 8 bases that match TRBD1. The V gene end was trimmed by 5 bases and the J gene end by 4 bases; junction bases not matched to a gene: 9. The CDR3 contains 16 residues. The germline CDR1 and CDR2 sequences are MNHNS and SASEGT. CDR3 in amino acids: CASSPRPGGFTGELFF. The CDR3 coding sequence is TGTGCCAGCAGTCCCCGGCCAGGGGGCTTCACCGGGGAGCTGTTTTTT.

The genes are TRBV29-1 and TRBJ2-1; D unresolved. With 6 bases removed from V and 0 bases from J, the gap between germline ends came to 12 bases. Germline V CDR1 and CDR2: SQVTM, ANQGSEA. The CDR3 sequence is 14 residues long. The CDR3 region is CSVAQLSSYNEQFF. In DNA form, the CDR3 reads TGCAGCGTGGCACAGTTAAGCTCCTACAATGAGCAGTTCTTC.

The chain joins TRBV7-2 to TRBJ2-3; D unresolved. This CDR3 region has 15 residues. Trimming removed 8 bases from V and 4 bases from J, with 19 bases in between. Germline-derived CDR1 and CDR2 are SGHTA and FQGNSA. The CDR3 is CASAKVASSADTQYF. CDR3 in DNA: TGTGCCAGCGCAAAAGTAGCCAGCTCAGCAGATACGCAGTATTTT.

J is TRBJ2-3 and V is TRBV6-1; D gene unclear. With 1 base removed from V and 12 bases from J, the gap between germline ends came to 14 bases. Germline loops: CDR1 MNHNS, CDR2 SASEGT. There are 13 residues in the CDR3. CDR3 sequence: CASSEERVPAQYF. CDR3 in DNA: TGTGCCAGCAGTGAAGAAAGGGTCCCCGCTCAGTATTTT.

This clonotype came up a few times. The V gene is TRBV20-1, the J gene TRBJ1-5; D not certain. The V gene's germline CDR1 is DFQATT and CDR2 SNEGSKA (reference sequence). V was shortened by 0 bases and J by 6 bases, with 6 bases between the two germline ends. The CDR3 is made up of 12 amino acids. The CDR3 coding sequence is TGCAGTGCTAGAGATTCGGGTCAGCCCCAGCATTTT. Its translation: CSARDSGQPQHF.

This clonotype rates as large (0.1 to 1%). The chain uses TRBV7-2 and TRBJ1-5, with TRBD1 matching over 9 bases. The CDR3 is made up of 16 amino acids. CDR1 is SGHTA, CDR2 FQGNSA, per germline. J lost 4 bases, V lost 0 bases, and 4 bases had no gene match. CDR3 sequence: CASSLALGQGNQPQHF. CDR3 nucleotide sequence: TGTGCCAGCAGCTTAGCGCTGGGACAGGGAAATCAGCCCCAGCATTTT.

This clonotype has more than one count but fewer than ten. V and J are TRBV20-1 and TRBJ1-1; 9 nucleotides match TRBD1. Germline CDR1 and CDR2: DFQATT and SNEGSKA (reference sequence). This CDR3 contains 14 residues. With 7 bases clipped from V and 4 bases from J, the junction kept 10 bases outside the gene matches. CDR3 loop: CSGHQTGGGTEAFF. Written as DNA, the CDR3 is TGCAGTGGACACCAGACAGGGGGTGGCACTGAAGCTTTCTTT.

The rearrangement joins TRBV28 to TRBJ1-5; no clear D. The CDR3 has 12 residues. Trimming left V 4 bases short and J 11 bases short, with 12 bases between. CDR1 is MDHEN and CDR2 is SYDVKM in the germline V gene. In DNA, the CDR3 is TGTGCCAGCAGTTCCCTGGTCGCGGCCCAGCATTTT. Translating it yields CASSSLVAAQHF.

The chain recombines TRBV20-1 with TRBJ2-7; perhaps D is TRBD1 or TRBD2 (5 bases each). Germline V gene lookup returns CDR1 DFQATT and CDR2 SNEGSKA (reference sequence). This CDR3 is built from 17 residues. The ends were cut back, 6 bases at V and 3 bases at J, with 27 bases in the middle. The CDR3 DNA sequence: TGCAGTGCCCCCCGGGACCCCAGTCCTTCTCTTATCTACGAGCAGTACTTC. Translation: CSAPRDPSPSLIYEQYF.

The table lists this clonotype with a few counts. The V call is TRBV20-1, the J call TRBJ2-1, with 12 bases identical to TRBD2. The V gene's germline CDR1 is DFQATT and CDR2 SNEGSKA (reference sequence). The CDR3 runs to 17 residues. The V and J ends lost 1 base and 2 bases, in that order; junction bases with no gene match: 6. CDR3 residues: CSARASGRALTYNEQFF. Written as DNA, the CDR3 is TGCAGTGCTAGAGCTAGCGGGAGGGCCCTGACCTACAATGAGCAGTTCTTC.

The V call is TRBV2, the J call TRBJ2-5; 8 nucleotides align to TRBD1. This CDR3 has 16 amino acids. Germline values: CDR1 SNHLY, CDR2 FYNNEI. The J segment lost 3 bases and the V segment lost 6 bases, leaving 12 bases of the junction unmatched. The CDR3 coding sequence is TGTGCCAGCAGCCGTCTACTCGGACAGGGCGAAGAGACCCAGTACTTC. Translation gives CASSRLLGQGEETQYF.

V and J are TRBV2 and TRBJ2-2; possibly TRBD2 for D (5 bases). V lost 2 bases, J lost 7 bases, and 8 bases lay in between. The germline V gene has CDR1 SNHLY and CDR2 FYNNEI. The CDR3 totals 13 residues. The CDR3 loop reads CASSEWEIGELFF. The CDR3 coding sequence is TGTGCCAGCAGTGAATGGGAGATCGGGGAGCTGTTTTTT.

This clonotype was detected once. This chain connects TRBV6-2 or TRBV6-3 to TRBJ1-1, with 11 bases fitting TRBD1. Germline V gene data show CDR1 as MNHEY and CDR2 as SVGEGT. The CDR3 sequence is 17 residues long. The J segment lost 4 bases and the V segment lost 4 bases, leaving 11 bases of the junction unmatched. CDR3 nucleotide sequence: TGTGCCAGCAGTTTCATTTGGACAGGGGGCGCAGGCACTGAAGCTTTCTTT. Translating gives CASSFIWTGGAGTEAFF.

The chain uses TRBV6-1 and TRBJ2-7; D is perhaps TRBD1 (7 bases). CDR1 is MNHNS, CDR2 SASEGT, per germline. The V gene lost 3 bases and the J gene lost 3 bases, with 21 bases spanning the gap. This CDR3 is 17 amino acids long. The CDR3 sequence: CASSDGGGALVYYEQYF. CDR3 coding DNA: TGTGCCAGCAGTGACGGAGGGGGCGCCTTGGTATACTACGAGCAGTACTTC.

CDR3 nucleotides: TGTGCCAGCAGCCCCGGGGGAGCGGGAGGAGATACGCAGTATTTT. Amino acids: CASSPGGAGGDTQYF. The chain joins TRBV7-2 to TRBJ2-3; TRBD2 matches at 9 bases. Per germline, CDR1 SGHTA and CDR2 FQGNSA. CDR3 length: 15 residues. J gave up 5 bases and V 5 bases, and 8 bases lay outside the gene matches.